This T cell receptor beta chain stems from a study of blood T cell repertoires in COVID-19. About the study: The analysed material was cDNA or gDNA that came from T cells, B-cell-depleted T cells, or PBMCs.

In the authors' methods: Amplified reference gene primers provided the basis for estimating nucleated cell counts. Profiling relied on immunoSEQ multiplex PCR, and the TCRdb table lists in-frame clones only, not all of them. The DNA was the basis for D and trimming; V, J and clone size are from that table. The sample shows around 250,000 clones, around 83% of them seen only once. Participants were placed into cohorts based on the clinical history they reported. CDR3 length: 15 amino acids. V was pared by 3 bases and J by 8 bases, with 8 bases of the junction left unmatched. CDR1 is SQVTM and CDR2 is ANQGSEA in the germline V gene.

This receptor was taken from a woman aged 50 to 60 who had been exposed to COVID-19. The sample comprised PBMCs or T cells enriched from blood (not recorded which). The gene calls are TRBV29-1 and TRBJ2-1; TRBD2 matches at 12 bases. CDR3 amino acids: CSVDPTSGGFDEQFF. In nucleotides, the CDR3 is TGCAGCGTTGACCCGACTAGCGGGGGCTTCGATGAGCAGTTCTTC.